The 30 T cell receptor beta chains below all came from one sample that was sequenced in a study of Tregs in tolerant kidney transplant recipients. The repertoire was sequenced with immunoSEQ multiplex PCR; TCRdb's copy has only in-frame clones and lacks some. Altogether tens of thousands of clones are present, 93% being singletons, with the ten largest covering about 1.5%. Related graft donors supplied nonmyeloablative bone marrow transplants, and mixed chimerism was transient. This specimen was CD4+ T cells from blood (PBMCs), taken 12 months after the transplant. Receptors originate from a human patient who received a combined kidney and bone marrow transplant. Among the T cells, some may be from the graft donor.

The rearrangement links TRBV7-3 to TRBJ2-1; 9 bases align to TRBD2. V was clipped by 3 bases and J by 7 bases; unmatched bases: 7. Germline V gene lookup returns CDR1 SGHTA and CDR2 FQGTGA. The CDR3 runs 15 residues. For the CDR3, the DNA is TGTGCCAGCAGCTTGTTTGGGACTAGCCTGAATGAGCAGTTCTTC. Translating it yields CASSLFGTSLNEQFF.

The chain has TRBV5-5 and TRBJ2-3; D not certain. The CDR3 contains 14 residues. Looked up from germline, CDR1 is SGHKS and CDR2 is YYEKEE (reference sequence). V was shortened by 0 bases and J by 1 base, with 6 bases between the two germline ends. The DNA for the CDR3 is TGTGCCAGCAGCTTGGACCCGGGCACAGATACGCAGTATTTT. Protein: CASSLDPGTDTQYF. Combining the CDR3 with reference TRBV5-5 and TRBJ2-3 gives the whole variable domain DAGVTQSPTHLIKTRGQQVTLRCSPISGHKSVSWYQQVLGQGPQFIFQYYEKEERGRGNFPDRFSARQFPNYSSELNVNALLLGDSALYLCASSLDPGTDTQYFGPGTRLTVL.

This chain uses TRBV5-1 with TRBJ2-5, with D unresolved. The CDR3 is 13 residues long. Looked up from germline, CDR1 is SGHRS and CDR2 is YFSETQ. Between the trimmed V and J ends, which lost 0 bases and 11 bases, there was a span of 14 bases. The CDR3 region has the DNA TGCGCCAGCAGCTTGGCCGACGCATTGGAGCAGTACTTC. It is translated as CASSLADALEQYF.

The chain joins TRBV10-3 to TRBJ2-7; TRBD1 agrees at 8 bases. V lost 8 bases to trimming and J lost 0 bases; unmatched junction nucleotides: 6. The CDR3 extends over 14 amino acids. CDR1 and CDR2 (germline): ENHRY, SYGVKD. CDR3 sequence reads: CAILRDRSSYEQYF. CDR3 DNA: TGTGCCATCTTACGGGACAGGAGCTCCTACGAGCAGTACTTC.

This rearrangement joins TRBV6-1 to TRBJ2-3; 12 nucleotides match TRBD1. Looked up from germline, CDR1 is MNHNS and CDR2 is SASEGT. There are 15 residues in the CDR3. V lost 6 bases, J lost 5 bases, and 6 bases stayed unmatched. CDR3 residues: CASRSGTGGQDTQYF. CDR3 nucleotide sequence: TGTGCCAGCAGATCCGGGACAGGGGGCCAAGATACGCAGTATTTT.

The chain carries TRBV5-4 and TRBJ2-6, with unresolved D. Germline assignment: CDR1 SGHNT and CDR2 YYREEE (reference sequence). V lost 2 bases to trimming and J lost 3 bases, with 3 bases between them. The CDR3 extends over 13 amino acids. CDR3 in DNA: TGTGCCAGCAGCTTTATTGGGGCCAACGTCCTGACTTTC. As protein: CASSFIGANVLTF.

This clone has just one count. The chain has TRBV4-3 and TRBJ2-3; 7 nucleotides line up with TRBD1. The length of the CDR3 is 18 residues. V was clipped by 4 bases and J by 5 bases; unmatched bases: 18. Germline loops: CDR1 LGHNA, CDR2 YSLEER. DNA of the CDR3: TGCGCCAGCAGCCGCAGACAAACAGGGGTTATGGCCCAAGATACGCAGTATTTT. Its protein is CASSRRQTGVMAQDTQYF.

The chain couples TRBV2 to TRBJ2-1; D unclear. Trimming took off 6 bases at V and 0 bases at J, with 9 bases between the two ends. Germline CDR1 and CDR2: SNHLY and FYNNEI. The CDR3 runs to 14 residues. As DNA, the CDR3 is TGTGCCAGCAGGTTTACGAGCTCCTACAATGAGCAGTTCTTC. Amino acids: CASRFTSSYNEQFF.

With respect to this clone: The junction does not match germline at one end; this may be a read error. In the same sample, other DNA sequences code for this CDR3. V is TRBV10-3 and J is TRBJ1-6, with TRBD1 matching 7 bases. This CDR3 contains 14 residues. Germline CDR1 is ENHRY and CDR2 is SYGVKD. CDR3 residues: CAIRGDSYNSPLHF. The CDR3 region has the DNA TGTGCCATCAGAGGGGACAGTTATAATTCCCCCCTCCACTTT.

The chain combines TRBV12-1 with TRBJ2-5; the table's TRBD2 call for D was not verified on the DNA. TRBV12-1 is assigned pseudogene status. This CDR3 spans 20 amino acids. The CDR3 protein is CASSGTSGTSGGARGETQYF. In nucleotides, the CDR3 is TGTGCCAGCAGCGGCACCTCCGGGACTAGCGGGGGGGCGAGGGGAGAGACCCAGTACTTC.

V usage is TRBV7-9 and J usage is TRBJ2-2; D is possibly TRBD2 (6 bases). The CDR3 sequence is 16 residues long. CDR1 and CDR2 (germline): SEHNR, FQNEAQ (reference sequence). The ends were cut back, 0 bases at V and 2 bases at J, with 10 bases in the middle. Written as DNA, the CDR3 is TGTGCCAGCAGCTTAGCGCGGGCGGGAAACACCGGGGAGCTGTTTTTT. It translates to CASSLARAGNTGELFF.

The chain combines TRBV15 with TRBJ1-4; TRBD1 might be the D (5 bases). Germline V CDR1 and CDR2: LNHNV, YYDKDF (reference sequence). Trimming shortened V by 0 bases and J by 8 bases, and 7 bases separated the two germline ends. CDR3 length equals 13 residues. The DNA of the CDR3 is TGTGCCACCAGCAGAGACAGGGAAGAAAAACTGTTTTTT. Its protein product is CATSRDREEKLFF. Complete variable domain (other parts from reference TRBV15 and TRBJ1-4): DAMVIQNPRYQVTQFGKPVTLSCSQTLNHNVMYWYQQKSSQAPKLLFHYYDKDFNNEADTPDNFQSRRPNTSFCFLDIRSPGLGDTAMYLCATSRDREEKLFFGSGTQLSVL.

The CDR3 here is CASRLPGQGSQAFF. The CDR3, as DNA: TGTGCCAGCAGACTGCCGGGACAAGGCAGTCAAGCTTTCTTT. This sequence joins TRBV4-2 and TRBJ1-1; weak D call: TRBD1 (6 bases). From germline, CDR1 is LGHNA and CDR2 YNFKEQ. The CDR3 is made up of 14 amino acids. V shed 6 bases and J shed 9 bases, with 20 bases lying between them.

V is TRBV4-2 and J is TRBJ1-3; D ambiguous. The germline CDR1 and CDR2 sequences are LGHNA and YNFKEQ. Trimming cost V 1 base and J 0 bases, with 7 bases left between them. CDR3 size: 15 residues. In nucleotides, the CDR3 is TGTGCCAGCAGCCAAGTCCGTTCCTCTGGAAACACCATATATTTT. Translated: CASSQVRSSGNTIYF.

This chain uses TRBV4-1 with TRBJ2-3; 7 nucleotides line up with TRBD2. The germline V gene encodes CDR1 MGHRA and CDR2 YSYEKL. The CDR3 length is 16 residues. Trimming at V came to 1 base and at J to 2 bases, leaving 6 bases not matched to a gene. This CDR3 reads CASSQVGREVTDTQYF. The CDR3 coding sequence is TGCGCCAGCAGCCAAGTAGGACGGGAGGTCACAGATACGCAGTATTTT.

This chain joins TRBV28 and TRBJ2-5; 9 bases align to TRBD2. Judging by the DNA end, TRBJ2-7 fits better; the J call may be wrong. This CDR3 is built from 15 residues. Germline loops: CDR1 MDHEN, CDR2 SYDVKM. The chain's CDR3 is CATKGLGGGVFEQYF. The DNA for the CDR3 is TGTGCCACCAAAGGTTTGGGCGGGGGGGTTTTCGAGCAGTACTTC.

This sequence joins TRBV27 and TRBJ2-1, with 10 bases aligning to TRBD2. The CDR3 covers 15 residues. With V trimmed by 7 bases and J by 4 bases, 7 bases remained unmatched. CDR1 is MNHEY, CDR2 SMNVEV, per germline (reference sequence). CDR3 nucleotides: TGTGCCAGCACCCCTCTAGCGGGAGTATACAATGAGCAGTTCTTC. Amino acids: CASTPLAGVYNEQFF.

The chain combines TRBV5-1 with TRBJ2-5; TRBD2 matches at 14 bases. The junction had 14 bases not matched to a gene; V was cut back by 3 bases and J by 4 bases. This CDR3 spans 19 amino acids. The germline V gene encodes CDR1 SGHRS and CDR2 YFSETQ. The CDR3 protein is CASSSTGTSGSSWIETQYF. CDR3 coding DNA: TGCGCCAGCAGCTCGACCGGGACTAGCGGGAGTTCATGGATAGAGACCCAGTACTTC.

The genes are TRBV19 and TRBJ1-2; D is undetermined. The ends were cut back, 7 bases at V and 2 bases at J, with 17 bases in the middle. This CDR3 contains 15 residues. Germline CDR1 and CDR2: LNHDA and SQIVND (reference sequence). As DNA, the CDR3 is TGTGCCAGTACTAAACCCGGGAGAGGGAACTATGGCTACACCTTC. Protein product: CASTKPGRGNYGYTF.

The chain has TRBV15 and TRBJ1-1; TRBD1 aligns across 7 bases. This CDR3 has 14 residues. Germline V CDR1 and CDR2: LNHNV, YYDKDF (reference sequence). V trimming: 2 bases; J trimming: 11 bases; junction bases outside the gene matches: 11. This CDR3 is CATSRNRGSGVAFF. In DNA, the CDR3 is TGTGCCACCAGCAGAAACAGGGGTTCCGGAGTGGCTTTCTTT.

This clone was seen a single time. The V and J genes are TRBV4-3 and TRBJ2-1; TRBD2 aligns across 7 bases. The CDR3 contains 14 residues. V dropped 0 bases and J dropped 12; count of bases not matched to a gene: 8. CDR1 is LGHNA, CDR2 YSLEER, per germline. CDR3 DNA: TGCGCCAGCAGCCAAGAAGTGGGGCTAGCGGCGCAGTTCTTC. The encoded protein is CASSQEVGLAAQFF.

The V call is TRBV7-8, the J call TRBJ2-2; D not resolved. This CDR3 contains 14 residues. V was cut by 1 base and J by 3 bases, with 6 bases left in between. Germline assignment: CDR1 SGHVS and CDR2 FQNEAQ. The CDR3 DNA sequence: TGTGCCAGCAGCTTAGACCGGGACACCGGGGAGCTGTTTTTT. It codes for CASSLDRDTGELFF.

The chain combines TRBV19 with TRBJ1-5; maybe TRBD1 (6 bases). Germline V gene lookup returns CDR1 LNHDA and CDR2 SQIVND (reference sequence). Trimming stripped 4 bases from V and 2 bases from J, with 12 bases between. The CDR3 consists of 15 residues. This chain's CDR3 is CASSRIGGGNQPQHF. In DNA form, the CDR3 reads TGTGCCAGTAGTAGGATAGGGGGGGGCAATCAGCCCCAGCATTTT.

The J gene is TRBJ2-5, the V gene TRBV7-9; 7 bases align to TRBD2. The germline V gene encodes CDR1 SEHNR and CDR2 FQNEAQ (reference sequence). Trimming took 2 bases from V and 3 from J; bases not matched to a gene: 6. The CDR3 consists of 15 residues. The CDR3 nucleotides are TGTGCCAGCAGCTTACTCGGCCTAGCGGAAGAGACCCAGTACTTC. Amino acid sequence: CASSLLGLAEETQYF.

The chain links TRBV9 to TRBJ1-2; no firm D call. Germline CDR1 is SGDLS and CDR2 is YYNGEE. Trimming removed 0 bases at V and 8 bases at J, with 14 bases between. CDR3 length: 14 amino acids. The CDR3 region is CASSVERRGGGYTF. The CDR3 nucleotides read TGTGCCAGCAGCGTAGAGCGCCGGGGAGGGGGCTACACCTTC.

The count of this clone is one. The V gene is TRBV19, the J gene TRBJ2-5, with TRBD1 matching 10 bases. The J segment lost 5 bases and the V segment lost 3 bases, leaving 9 bases of the junction unmatched. Germline CDR1 is LNHDA and CDR2 is SQIVND (reference sequence). The CDR3 sequence is 16 residues long. CDR3 loop: CASSIYWTGGMETQYF. CDR3 in DNA: TGTGCCAGTAGTATTTACTGGACAGGGGGGATGGAGACCCAGTACTTC.

There are a few counts of this clone. This sequence joins TRBV6-5 and TRBJ2-3; 11 bases line up with TRBD2. V dropped 4 bases and J dropped 6; count of bases not matched to a gene: 0. The CDR3 is 13 amino acids. The germline V gene encodes CDR1 MNHEY and CDR2 SVGAGI. The CDR3 DNA reads as TGTGCCAGCAGTTCTAGCGGGAGGGATACGCAGTATTTT. This gives the protein CASSSSGRDTQYF.

The V call is TRBV4-3, the J call TRBJ1-3; possible D gene TRBD1, 5 bases. CDR1 is LGHNA, CDR2 YSLEER, per germline. V lost 2 bases and J lost 0, with 11 bases in between. CDR3 length: 16 amino acids. CDR3 sequence: CASSQTTVNSGNTIYF. The CDR3 nucleotides read TGCGCCAGCAGCCAAACGACAGTCAACTCTGGAAACACCATATATTTT.

This sequence joins TRBV18 and TRBJ1-2; perhaps TRBD1 as D (6 bases). The CDR3 totals 15 residues. Germline V lookup: CDR1 KGHSH, CDR2 LQKENI. The V and J ends lost 3 bases and 6 bases respectively, with 17 bases between them. The CDR3 nucleotides are TGTGCCAGCTCACCCGGGAGGGGGGAGTGGCATGGCTACACCTTC. This gives the protein CASSPGRGEWHGYTF.

V usage is TRBV18 and J usage is TRBJ1-2, with TRBD1 matching 7 bases. Trimming removed 4 bases from V and 6 bases from J; junction bases left unmatched: 14. Germline V gene sequence: CDR1 KGHSH, CDR2 LQKENI. The CDR3 sequence is 16 residues long. DNA of the CDR3: TGTGCCAGCTCACGAAACCGGGACAGTGGTGGCGATGGCTACACCTTC. Protein: CASSRNRDSGGDGYTF.